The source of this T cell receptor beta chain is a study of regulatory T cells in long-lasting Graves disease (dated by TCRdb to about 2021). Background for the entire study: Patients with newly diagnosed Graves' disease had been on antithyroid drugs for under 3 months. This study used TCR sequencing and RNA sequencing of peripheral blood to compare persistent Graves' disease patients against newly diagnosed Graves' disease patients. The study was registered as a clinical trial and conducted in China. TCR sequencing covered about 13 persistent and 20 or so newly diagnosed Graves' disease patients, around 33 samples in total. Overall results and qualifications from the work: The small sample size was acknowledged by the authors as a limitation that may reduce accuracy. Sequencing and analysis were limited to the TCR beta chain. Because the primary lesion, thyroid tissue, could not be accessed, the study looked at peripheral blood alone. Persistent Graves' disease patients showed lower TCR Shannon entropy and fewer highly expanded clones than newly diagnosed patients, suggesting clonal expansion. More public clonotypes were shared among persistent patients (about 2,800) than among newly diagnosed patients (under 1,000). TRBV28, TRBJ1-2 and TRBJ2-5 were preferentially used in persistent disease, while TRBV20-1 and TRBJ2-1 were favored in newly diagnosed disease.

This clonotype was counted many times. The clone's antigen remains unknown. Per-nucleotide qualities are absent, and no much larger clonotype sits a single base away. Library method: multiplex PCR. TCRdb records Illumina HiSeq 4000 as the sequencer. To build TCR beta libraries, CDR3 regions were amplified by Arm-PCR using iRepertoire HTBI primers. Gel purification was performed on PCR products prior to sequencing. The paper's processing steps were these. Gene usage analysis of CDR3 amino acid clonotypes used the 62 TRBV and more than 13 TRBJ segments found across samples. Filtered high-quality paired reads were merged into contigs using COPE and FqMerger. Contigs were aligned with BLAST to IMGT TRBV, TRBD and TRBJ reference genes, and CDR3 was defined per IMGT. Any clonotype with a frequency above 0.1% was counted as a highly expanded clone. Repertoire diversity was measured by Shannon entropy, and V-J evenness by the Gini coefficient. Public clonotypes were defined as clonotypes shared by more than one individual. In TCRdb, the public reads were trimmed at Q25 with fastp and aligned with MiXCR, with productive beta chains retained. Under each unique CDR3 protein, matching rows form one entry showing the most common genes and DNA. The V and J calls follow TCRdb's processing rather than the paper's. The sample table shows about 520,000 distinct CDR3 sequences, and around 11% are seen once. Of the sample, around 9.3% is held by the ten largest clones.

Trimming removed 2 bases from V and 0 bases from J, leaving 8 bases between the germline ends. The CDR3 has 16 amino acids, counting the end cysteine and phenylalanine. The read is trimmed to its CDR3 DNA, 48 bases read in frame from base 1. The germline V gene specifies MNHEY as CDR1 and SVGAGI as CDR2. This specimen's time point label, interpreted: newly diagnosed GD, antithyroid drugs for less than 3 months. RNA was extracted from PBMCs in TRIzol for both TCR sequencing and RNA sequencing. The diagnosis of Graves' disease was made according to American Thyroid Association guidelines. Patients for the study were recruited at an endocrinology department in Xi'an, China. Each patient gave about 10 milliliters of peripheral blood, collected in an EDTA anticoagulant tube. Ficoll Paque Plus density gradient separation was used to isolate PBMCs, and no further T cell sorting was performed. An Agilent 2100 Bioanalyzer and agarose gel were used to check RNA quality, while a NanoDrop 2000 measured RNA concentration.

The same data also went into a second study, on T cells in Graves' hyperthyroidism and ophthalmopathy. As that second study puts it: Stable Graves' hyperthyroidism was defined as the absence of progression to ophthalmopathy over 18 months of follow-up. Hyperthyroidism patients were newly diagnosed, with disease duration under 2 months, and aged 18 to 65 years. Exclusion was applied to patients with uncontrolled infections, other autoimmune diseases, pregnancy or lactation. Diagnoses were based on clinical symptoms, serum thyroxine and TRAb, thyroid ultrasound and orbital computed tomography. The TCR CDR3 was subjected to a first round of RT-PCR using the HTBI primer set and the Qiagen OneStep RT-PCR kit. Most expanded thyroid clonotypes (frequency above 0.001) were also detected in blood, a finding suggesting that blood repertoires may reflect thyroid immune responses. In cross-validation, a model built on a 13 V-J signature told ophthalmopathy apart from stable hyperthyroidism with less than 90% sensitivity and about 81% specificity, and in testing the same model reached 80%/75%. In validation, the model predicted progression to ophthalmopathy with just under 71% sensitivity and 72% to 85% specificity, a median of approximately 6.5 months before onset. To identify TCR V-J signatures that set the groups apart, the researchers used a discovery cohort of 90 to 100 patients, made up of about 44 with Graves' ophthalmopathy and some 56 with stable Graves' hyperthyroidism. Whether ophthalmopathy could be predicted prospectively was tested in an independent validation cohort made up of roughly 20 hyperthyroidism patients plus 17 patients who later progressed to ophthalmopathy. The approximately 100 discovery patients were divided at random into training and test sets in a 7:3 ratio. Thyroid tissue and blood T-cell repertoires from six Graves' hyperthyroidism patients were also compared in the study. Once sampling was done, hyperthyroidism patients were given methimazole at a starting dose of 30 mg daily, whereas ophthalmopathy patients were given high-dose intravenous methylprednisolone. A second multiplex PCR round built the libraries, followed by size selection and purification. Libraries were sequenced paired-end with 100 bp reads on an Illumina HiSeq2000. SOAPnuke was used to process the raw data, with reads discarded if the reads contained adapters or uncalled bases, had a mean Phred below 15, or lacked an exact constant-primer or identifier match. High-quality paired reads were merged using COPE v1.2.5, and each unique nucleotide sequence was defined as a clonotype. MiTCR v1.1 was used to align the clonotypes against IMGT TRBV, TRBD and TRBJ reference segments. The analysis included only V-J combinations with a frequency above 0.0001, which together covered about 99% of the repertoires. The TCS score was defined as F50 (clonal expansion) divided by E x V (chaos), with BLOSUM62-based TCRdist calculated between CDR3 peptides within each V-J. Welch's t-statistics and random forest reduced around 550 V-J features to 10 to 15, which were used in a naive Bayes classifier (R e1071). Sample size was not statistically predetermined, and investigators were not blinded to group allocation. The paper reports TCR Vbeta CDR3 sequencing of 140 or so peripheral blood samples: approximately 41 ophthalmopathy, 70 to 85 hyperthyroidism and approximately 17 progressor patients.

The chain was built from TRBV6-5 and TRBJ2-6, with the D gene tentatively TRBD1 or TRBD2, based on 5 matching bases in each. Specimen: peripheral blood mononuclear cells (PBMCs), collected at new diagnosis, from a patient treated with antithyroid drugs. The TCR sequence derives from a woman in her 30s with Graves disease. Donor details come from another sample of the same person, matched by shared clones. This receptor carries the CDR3 CASSYGDASGANVLTF. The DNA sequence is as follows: TGTGCCAGCAGTTACGGGGACGCCTCTGGGGCCAACGTCCTGACTTTC.